The source of this T cell receptor (beta chain) is a study of OX40 agonist ivuxolimab in advanced cancers. Whole-study results and caveats: The mean number of expanded clones was higher in CD8+ T cells than in CD4+.

Worth noting for this clone: What it recognizes is unknown.

V lost 7 bases and J lost 8; bases outside the gene matches: 13. The V gene's germline CDR1 is SQVTM and CDR2 ANQGSEA. The CDR3 sequence is 13 residues long. The table came from immunoSEQ multiplex PCR; TCRdb's copy has only in-frame clones and leaves some out. Here the sample spans some 12,000 clones, around four fifths being singletons. This sequence joins TRBV29-1 and TRBJ1-2; the match to TRBD1 covers 7 bases. This receptor was taken from an adult with an advanced solid tumor such as melanoma, head and neck, liver or kidney cancer. The material was CD4+ or CD8+ T cells sorted from blood, obtained in a trial of the OX40 agonist ivuxolimab. CDR3 in amino acids: CSAPHVTGNGYTF. The CDR3 DNA reads TGCAGCGCTCCCCATGTGACAGGGAACGGCTACACCTTC.